This record looks at one T cell receptor (beta chain) sequence and its context. The sample originates from a study of blood T cell repertoires in COVID-19. This table comes from immunoSEQ multiplex PCR, and its TCRdb copy is limited to in-frame clones, with some not included. Of 250,000 to 350,000 clones in the sample, about 82% were seen once. The CDR3 has 11 amino acids. Germline CDR1 is DFQATT and CDR2 is SNEGSKA (reference sequence). V lost 2 bases and J 8 bases, leaving 7 bases between the germline ends. The source is a woman aged 50 to 60 with acute or convalescent COVID-19. Source material: peripheral blood. The V and J genes are TRBV20-1 and TRBJ2-1, with no clear D. The CDR3 loop is CSARLPHEQFF. The CDR3, as DNA: TGCAGTGCTAGACTACCACATGAGCAGTTCTTC.